The sample holds a few counts of the clone carrying this T cell receptor beta chain. The data were taken from a study of Ad26.COV2.S vaccination and SARS-CoV-2 variants. Trimming at V came to 7 bases and at J to 2 bases, leaving 6 bases not matched to a gene. Germline V lookup: CDR1 SGHRS, CDR2 YFSETQ. This CDR3 region has 14 residues. Profiled with immunoSEQ multiplex PCR; TCRdb holds only in-frame clones, not every one. The table records around 300,000 clones, roughly 91% of them present only once. The treatment is: 19 received Ad26.COV2.S at low or high dose, single or two shots; several received placebo; per-sample allocation not given. Day 63 following the first vaccine or placebo injection was when the samples were taken.

This chain links TRBV5-1 with TRBJ2-1; 7 bases agree with TRBD1. The sequence was obtained from a person between 18 and 60 years old who received the Ad26.COV2.S COVID-19 vaccine or a placebo. The sequences come from peripheral blood, collected in a trial of Ad26.COV2.S vaccine versus placebo. The CDR3 nucleotides are TGCGCCAGCTCGGGACAGCCTGCCTACAATGAGCAGTTCTTC. Amino acid sequence: CASSGQPAYNEQFF.